Listed below are T cell receptor beta chains from one sample, sequenced in a study of T cell repertoires in cytomegalovirus infection. In TCRdb, the reads were re-called with MiXCR into one record per CDR3 protein. The sample yields some 700,000 distinct CDR3 sequences, approximately 34% seen once. Sequencing was carried out using PBMCs. The source of these receptors is a human donor in good health (CMV status not recorded). Some clones in this sample may be carry-over from other donors' samples. CDR3s include the opening cysteine and the closing phenylalanine or tryptophan. The order of the fields is J gene, clone size, D gene, V gene, CDR3 protein, CDR3 DNA. The D gene is left open where the match is weak. A clone size is listed for some rows: how often the clone was seen (once, few, many), or a class if it is expanded.

j_call: TRBJ1-1
clone_size: -
d_call: TRBD1
v_call: TRBV7-2
cdr3_aa: CASSLAGQARLTTEAFF
cdr3_nt: TGTGCCAGCAGCTTAGCGGGACAGGCCCGCCTGACCACTGAAGCTTTCTTT

j_call: TRBJ2-5
clone_size: -
d_call: -
v_call: TRBV19
cdr3_aa: CASSHGREIGEETQYF
cdr3_nt: TGTGCCAGTAGCCATGGACGGGAGATAGGGGAAGAGACCCAGTACTTC

j_call: TRBJ2-1
clone_size: few
d_call: -
v_call: TRBV12-3/TRBV12-4
cdr3_aa: CASSFYRGLYNEQFF
cdr3_nt: TGTGCCAGCAGTTTTTACAGAGGACTTTACAATGAGCAGTTCTTC

j_call: TRBJ1-6
clone_size: many
d_call: -
v_call: TRBV7-3
cdr3_aa: CASSLGQNLHSPLHF
cdr3_nt: TGTGCCAGCAGCTTAGGACAGAACCTGCATTCACCCCTCCACTTT

j_call: TRBJ2-1
clone_size: -
d_call: -
v_call: TRBV19
cdr3_aa: CASSNRGDRGEQFF
cdr3_nt: TGTGCCAGTAGCAACCGCGGGGACCGGGGTGAGCAGTTCTTC

j_call: TRBJ2-7
clone_size: few
d_call: TRBD2
v_call: TRBV20-1
cdr3_aa: CSAPPSGRPYEQYF
cdr3_nt: TGCAGTGCCCCCCCTAGCGGGAGGCCCTACGAGCAGTACTTC

j_call: TRBJ1-3
clone_size: -
d_call: -
v_call: TRBV7-9
cdr3_aa: CASSPLPSKTSGNTIYF
cdr3_nt: TGTGCCAGCAGCCCATTGCCCAGCAAAACCTCTGGAAACACCATATATTTT

j_call: TRBJ2-6
clone_size: -
d_call: -
v_call: TRBV11-2
cdr3_aa: CASGGGANVLTF
cdr3_nt: TGTGCCAGTGGGGGGGGGGCCAACGTCCTGACTTTC

j_call: TRBJ2-7
clone_size: -
d_call: TRBD1
v_call: TRBV6-1
cdr3_aa: CASSEFGTGPYEQYF
cdr3_nt: TGTGCCAGCAGTGAATTTGGGACAGGGCCCTACGAGCAGTACTTC

j_call: TRBJ2-7
clone_size: many
d_call: -
v_call: TRBV30
cdr3_aa: CAWNHPAKGLNYEQYF
cdr3_nt: TGTGCCTGGAACCACCCCGCCAAGGGCCTAAACTACGAGCAGTACTTC

j_call: TRBJ2-1
clone_size: -
d_call: TRBD2
v_call: TRBV7-9
cdr3_aa: CASSRGLAGGSGNEQFF
cdr3_nt: TGTGCCAGCAGTCGGGGACTAGCGGGAGGTTCGGGCAATGAGCAGTTCTTC

j_call: TRBJ2-1
clone_size: -
d_call: -
v_call: TRBV7-9
cdr3_aa: CASSLRGLGTNEQFF
cdr3_nt: TGTGCCAGCAGCTTACGTGGGTTGGGAACCAATGAGCAGTTCTTC

j_call: TRBJ2-7
clone_size: once
d_call: -
v_call: TRBV12-3/TRBV12-4
cdr3_aa: CACSSAGSRPWEKYF
cdr3_nt: TGTGCCTGCAGTTCTGCAGGCTCGAGGCCCTGGGAGAAGTACTTC

j_call: TRBJ2-6
clone_size: -
d_call: -
v_call: TRBV19
cdr3_aa: CASSIPRAGAGANVLTF
cdr3_nt: TGTGCCAGTAGTATCCCCCGGGCAGGGGCAGGGGCCAACGTCCTGACTTTC

j_call: TRBJ2-5
clone_size: -
d_call: TRBD1
v_call: TRBV27
cdr3_aa: CASSGWDSKETQYF
cdr3_nt: TGTGCCAGCAGTGGCTGGGACAGCAAAGAGACCCAGTACTTC

j_call: TRBJ1-6
clone_size: few
d_call: -
v_call: TRBV18
cdr3_aa: CASSRRARWDSDSPLHF
cdr3_nt: TGTGCCAGCTCACGACGGGCGAGGTGGGATAGTGATTCACCCCTCCACTTT

j_call: TRBJ2-3
clone_size: many
d_call: -
v_call: TRBV7-8
cdr3_aa: CASSFLRTNTDTQYF
cdr3_nt: TGTGCCAGCAGCTTTCTCAGGACCAACACAGATACGCAGTATTTT

j_call: TRBJ2-7
clone_size: -
d_call: -
v_call: TRBV20-1
cdr3_aa: CSARAAKLSIYEQYF
cdr3_nt: TGCAGTGCTAGGGCAGCTAAACTCTCGATCTACGAGCAGTACTTC

j_call: TRBJ2-1
clone_size: -
d_call: TRBD2
v_call: TRBV30
cdr3_aa: CAWRDPTSGGAYEQFF
cdr3_nt: TGTGCCTGGAGGGACCCCACTAGCGGGGGGGCCTATGAGCAGTTCTTC

j_call: TRBJ2-7
clone_size: few
d_call: TRBD1
v_call: TRBV4-1
cdr3_aa: CASSQAGQLYEQYF
cdr3_nt: TGCGCCAGCAGCCAAGCGGGACAGCTCTACGAGCAGTACTTC

j_call: TRBJ1-6
clone_size: few
d_call: -
v_call: TRBV5-6
cdr3_aa: CASSLAGRMNSPLHF
cdr3_nt: TGTGCCAGCAGCTTGGCCGGACGGATGAATTCACCCCTCCACTTT

j_call: TRBJ2-7
clone_size: -
d_call: -
v_call: TRBV19
cdr3_aa: CASSSRAGRGFYEQYF
cdr3_nt: TGTGCCAGTAGTTCCCGGGCGGGACGGGGCTTCTACGAGCAGTACTTC

j_call: TRBJ2-3
clone_size: -
d_call: -
v_call: TRBV7-2
cdr3_aa: CASSFLGDSTDTQYF
cdr3_nt: TGTGCCAGCAGCTTCCTCGGGGACAGCACAGATACGCAGTATTTT

j_call: TRBJ2-1
clone_size: -
d_call: TRBD2
v_call: TRBV5-1
cdr3_aa: CASSDLFGERGDYNEQFF
cdr3_nt: TGCGCCAGCAGTGATCTCTTTGGAGAGCGGGGGGACTACAATGAGCAGTTCTTC